This T cell receptor beta chain is drawn from a study of blood T cell repertoires in COVID-19. Study information: Sample material is recorded as cDNA or gDNA derived from T cells, B-cell-depleted T cells, or PBMCs.

The repertoire was sequenced with immunoSEQ multiplex PCR; TCRdb's copy has only in-frame clones and lacks some. This table has roughly 410,000 clones, 80% to 90% appearing once. From germline, CDR1 is MDHEN and CDR2 SYDVKM. The trim removed 5 bases at V and 5 bases at J, leaving 9 bases unmatched. CDR3 length: 15 amino acids. Sequencing input: peripheral blood. The rearrangement joins TRBV28 to TRBJ1-5; 7 bases agree with TRBD1. This TCR was recovered from a man in his forties with acute or convalescent COVID-19. The CDR3 sequence: CASSPQTGYDQPQHF. CDR3 sequence (DNA): TGTGCCAGCAGTCCGCAGACAGGGTATGATCAGCCCCAGCATTTT.